These 12 T cell receptor beta chains share one sample of origin, sequenced in a study of glioma-infiltrating T cells (dated by TCRdb to 2016 to 2017). The sample was run on an Illumina MiSeq. The iRepertoire nested amplicon-rescue multiplex PCR (arm-PCR) platform was used to amplify TCR alpha and beta CDR3 regions from RNA. TCRdb trimmed public reads at Q25 via fastp, called clones via MiXCR and kept in-frame beta chains. Each entry merges the rows of one CDR3 protein and shows their most common DNA and genes. Within this sample are 400,000 or so distinct CDR3 sequences, with more than 35% of them counted one time only. Approximately 12% of the sample is taken by the ten largest. Sequenced material: glioma tissue, nonneoplastic brain tissue, or PBMCs (not recorded which). All receptors derive from a human donor with low-grade glioma or glioblastoma, undergoing nonglioma brain surgery, or in good health (not recorded which).

This clonotype has a single count. This CDR3 is missing its conserved last phenylalanine or tryptophan, likely due to a read error. The chain uses TRBV19 and TRBJ2-1; no definite D call. V lost 5 bases and J lost 4, with 9 bases in between. The CDR3 runs 13 residues. Germline V gives CDR1 LNHDA, CDR2 SQIVND (reference sequence). CDR3 amino acids: CASSPRLYNEQFV. In DNA, the CDR3 is TGTGCCAGTAGTCCGCGGTTATACAATGAGCAGTTCGTC.

Written as DNA, the CDR3 is TGTGCCAGCAGTTTAGGCTGGGGCGTCGGACAACCACATGGCTACACCTTC. It encodes CASSLGWGVGQPHGYTF. This chain connects TRBV12-3 or TRBV12-4 to TRBJ1-2; D perhaps matches TRBD1 (5 bases). The CDR3 consists of 17 residues. V lost 1 base and J lost 6, with 21 bases in between.

J is TRBJ2-3 and V is TRBV20-1; 8 bases line up with TRBD2. The CDR3 runs to 14 residues. Germline trimming cut 3 bases from V and 6 bases from J; bases unmatched to any gene: 8. CDR1 is DFQATT, CDR2 SNEGSKA, per germline (reference sequence). The CDR3 coding sequence is TGCAGTGCTAGTTCGGGGACTAGAGGGGATACGCAGTATTTT. Its translation is CSASSGTRGDTQYF.

As regards this clonotype: A single base separates this from a much larger clone, so it may be a read error. The chain combines TRBV15 with TRBJ2-4; D gene ambiguous. The CDR3 consists of 13 residues. Germline V gene lookup returns CDR1 LNHNV and CDR2 YYDKDF (reference sequence). The CDR3 sequence is CATSRDLGNIKYF. CDR3 in DNA: TGTGCCACCAGCAGAGATCTTGGGAACATTAAGTACTTC.

Notes on this clonotype: This could be a read error, since a much larger clone is one nucleotide away. The chain uses TRBV15 and TRBJ2-3; maybe TRBD1 (6 bases). The length of the CDR3 is 14 residues. CDR1 and CDR2 (germline): LNHNV, YYDKDF (reference sequence). The CDR3 spells CATKAMDSTDTRYF. In nucleotides, the CDR3 is TGTGCCACCAAGGCGATGGACAGCACAGATACGCGGTATTTT.

This sequence joins TRBV5-1 and TRBJ1-1; 8 bases agree with TRBD1. CDR3 length equals 14 residues. The V segment lost 7 bases and the J segment 1 base; nucleotides outside the gene matches: 6. The V gene's germline CDR1 is SGHRS and CDR2 YFSETQ. The CDR3 is CASGWTGPNTEAFF. DNA of the CDR3: TGCGCCAGCGGGTGGACAGGGCCGAACACTGAAGCTTTCTTT.

CDR3 region: CASSLGVAIHEQYF. In nucleotides, the CDR3 is TGTGCCAGCAGCTTAGGAGTAGCGATACACGAGCAGTACTTC. J is TRBJ2-7 and V is TRBV7-2; the D gene is possibly TRBD2 (5 bases). The germline gives CDR1 SGHTA, CDR2 FQGNSA. The CDR3 extends over 14 amino acids. Trimming pared 1 base from V and 5 bases from J, leaving 12 bases between.

The chain recombines TRBV3-1 with TRBJ1-1, with D hard to call. Germline CDR1 LGHDT, CDR2 YNNKEL (reference sequence). CDR3 length: 12 amino acids. Trimming shortened V by 7 bases and J by 1 base, and 7 bases separated the two germline ends. This chain's CDR3 is CASMATNTEAFF. DNA for the CDR3: TGTGCCAGCATGGCCACGAACACTGAAGCTTTCTTT.

This clonotype has ten or more counts. The V gene is TRBV28, the J gene TRBJ1-5; tentative D call: TRBD1 (6 bases). The V end was cut by 7 bases, the J end by 6 bases, with 19 bases between. The CDR3 extends over 15 amino acids. Per the germline V gene, CDR1 is MDHEN and CDR2 is SYDVKM. CDR3 sequence (DNA): TGTGCCAGCACCCCATCTCGGGGGGCAAGTCAGCCCCAGCATTTT. Translating it yields CASTPSRGASQPQHF. Variable domain in full (rest from reference TRBV28 and TRBJ1-5): DVKVTQSSRYLVKRTGEKVFLECVQDMDHENMFWYRQDPGLGLRLIYFSYDVKMKEKGDIPEGYSVSREKKERFSLILESASTNQTSMYLCASTPSRGASQPQHFGDGTRLSIL.

V usage is TRBV10-3 and J usage is TRBJ2-3, with D unclear. This CDR3 is built from 16 residues. Germline V lookup: CDR1 ENHRY, CDR2 SYGVKD. V gave up 3 bases and J gave up 4 bases, with 17 bases separating them. This CDR3 is CAISDSVGRRADTQYF. The DNA for the CDR3 is TGTGCCATCAGTGATTCGGTGGGTCGCCGGGCAGATACGCAGTATTTT.

As to this clonotype: The junction departs from the called germline gene at one end, perhaps through a read error. The chain joins TRBV11-2 to TRBJ2-4; TRBD1 or TRBD2 may be the D gene (5 bases each). Germline V gives CDR1 SGHAT, CDR2 FQNNGV. CDR3 length: 16 residues. The CDR3 sequence is CASSWSGHIPKNIRYF. The CDR3 DNA reads TGTGCCAGCAGCTGGTCGGGGCATATTCCCAAAAACATTCGGTACTTC.

This clonotype was detected only a few times. The V gene is TRBV7-6, the J gene TRBJ1-2; D gene ambiguous. The CDR3 runs 15 residues. V was cut by 1 base and J by 0 bases, with 9 bases left in between. The germline V gene encodes CDR1 SGHVS and CDR2 FNYEAQ. The CDR3: CASSLESASNYGYTF. The CDR3 DNA reads TGTGCCAGCAGCTTAGAGTCAGCTTCTAACTATGGCTACACCTTC.